This TCR beta chain was captured in a study of blood T cells in healthy people across ages. CDR1 is LGHDT, CDR2 YNNKEL, per germline (reference sequence). Trimming took off 3 bases at V and 0 bases at J, with 4 bases between the two ends. The CDR3 totals 13 residues. This clonotype came up many times. With a J-beta primer mix and a sample-barcoded 5' primer, a second PCR ran about 7 to 12 cycles. TCRdb re-called the 5' RACE reads through MiXCR, storing one row per CDR3 protein. The table lists roughly 700,000 distinct CDR3 sequences, about 30% of them singletons. The specimen sequenced was blood. The TCR comes from a woman of 80 years or more in good health. This chain links TRBV3-1 with TRBJ2-3; the D is unclear. DNA for the CDR3: TGTGCCAGCAGCCACTCGAGCACAGATACGCAGTATTTT. It translates to CASSHSSTDTQYF.